This is a list of T cell receptor beta chains from one sample in a study of immune evolution from preneoplasia to lung adenocarcinoma. The protocol was immunoSEQ multiplex PCR, while the TCRdb copy is restricted to in-frame clones and leaves out a portion. This sample carries around 39,000 clones, 74% of them seen once, and the ten largest clones take approximately 6.1%. The material sequenced was FFPE invasive lung adenocarcinoma tissue. All receptors derive from a person between 60 and 69 years old with lung adenocarcinoma. The CDR3 runs from the conserved cysteine through the conserved F or W. A D gene is named only where the DNA matches it firmly. Clone size is given for some rows only: seen once, a few or many times, or a class if the clone is expanded.

TRBJ2-7	.	.	TRBV7-2	CASSPNSIRGEQYF	TGTGCCAGCAGCCCGAACAGTATCCGGGGGGAGCAGTACTTC
TRBJ2-3	.	.	TRBV5-1	CASSLAPSALATDTQYF	TGCGCCAGCAGCTTGGCCCCATCTGCGCTAGCAACAGATACGCAGTATTTT
TRBJ2-7	.	.	TRBV7-8	CASSPEGVAASSYEQYF	TGTGCCAGCAGCCCAGAGGGGGTAGCGGCTAGCTCCTACGAGCAGTACTTC
TRBJ1-5	.	TRBD1	TRBV19	CASSLTGIRQPQHF	TGTGCCAGTAGTCTGACAGGGATTCGGCAGCCCCAGCATTTT
TRBJ2-7	.	TRBD1	TRBV29-1	CSVEAGGQGSYEQYF	TGCAGCGTTGAAGCCGGGGGACAGGGGTCCTACGAGCAGTACTTC
TRBJ2-1	.	.	TRBV11-2	CASSPAGNRAPQFF	TGTGCCAGCAGCCCCGCGGGGAACCGCGCCCCGCAGTTCTTC
TRBJ2-2	.	.	TRBV4-2	CASSPSGTSNTGELFF	TGTGCCAGCAGCCCTTCCGGGACTTCGAACACCGGGGAGCTGTTTTTT
TRBJ2-7	.	TRBD2	TRBV28	CASSPATGGPLGEQYF	TGTGCCAGCAGTCCCGCTACGGGAGGGCCTTTGGGGGAGCAGTACTTC
TRBJ2-2	.	TRBD1	TRBV5-8	CASSLEGAGTGELFF	TGTGCCAGCAGCTTGGAGGGGGCAGGCACCGGGGAGCTGTTTTTT
TRBJ2-7	.	TRBD1	TRBV11-2	CASSPGQGGVEQYF	TGTGCCAGCAGCCCAGGACAGGGAGGAGTCGAGCAGTACTTC
TRBJ1-1	.	.	TRBV27	CASSLWPPSGAFF	TGTGCCAGCAGTTTATGGCCCCCAAGTGGTGCTTTCTTT
TRBJ2-3	.	TRBD1	TRBV5-6	CASSMGQGLGSADTQYF	TGTGCCAGCAGCATGGGACAGGGATTGGGGTCCGCAGATACGCAGTATTTT
TRBJ1-5	medium-sized	.	TRBV7-2	CASSLYNQPQHF	TGTGCCAGCAGCCTCTACAATCAGCCCCAGCATTTT
TRBJ1-5	.	TRBD1	TRBV16	CASSQWSGTGGMNRNQPQHF	TGTGCCAGCAGCCAATGGTCCGGGACAGGGGGCATGAACCGCAATCAGCCCCAGCATTTT
TRBJ2-7	once	TRBD2	TRBV18	CASSPRPTSGNYEQYF	TGTGCCAGCTCACCACGGCCGACTAGCGGAAACTACGAGCAGTACTTC
TRBJ2-7	.	.	TRBV18	CASSHPLGPYEQYF	TGTGCCAGCTCACACCCGCTTGGGCCCTACGAGCAGTACTTC
TRBJ2-2	.	.	TRBV7-2	CASSFARAAMTGELFF	TGTGCCAGCAGCTTTGCCAGGGCGGCGATGACCGGGGAGCTGTTTTTT
TRBJ2-1	.	.	TRBV7-9	CASSLSDDEQFF	TGTGCCAGCAGCTTATCGGACGATGAGCAGTTCTTC
TRBJ2-7	.	.	TRBV4-3	CASSQLNAPSFYEQYF	TGCGCCAGCAGCCAATTGAATGCCCCTAGTTTCTACGAGCAGTACTTC
TRBJ1-4	.	TRBD1	TRBV11-1	CASSGTGNEKLFF	TGTGCCAGCAGCGGGACAGGGAACGAAAAACTGTTTTTT
TRBJ1-4	few	.	TRBV30	CAWSVGGTNEKLFF	TGTGCCTGGAGTGTGGGTGGAACTAATGAAAAACTGTTTTTT
TRBJ2-2	.	TRBD1	TRBV25-1	CASSGTGASGELFF	TGTGCCAGCAGTGGGACAGGGGCGTCAGGGGAGCTGTTTTTT
TRBJ2-6	.	.	TRBV27	CASSLSSGANVLTF	TGTGCCAGCAGTTTGAGCTCTGGGGCCAACGTCCTGACTTTC
TRBJ2-3	.	.	TRBV21-1	CASSWGPGCMRTDTQYF	TGTGCCAGCAGCTGGGGTCCAGGGTGCATGCGGACAGATACGCAGTATTTT
TRBJ1-4	few	TRBD1	TRBV18	CASSPTNSRTGGDEKLFF	TGTGCCAGCTCACCTACTAACAGTCGGACAGGTGGCGATGAAAAACTGTTTTTT
TRBJ2-7	few	TRBD2	TRBV19	CASSKAGASYEQYF	TGTGCCAGTAGTAAGGCGGGAGCCTCCTACGAGCAGTACTTC
TRBJ1-5	.	.	TRBV5-1	CASSLEGRQPQHF	TGCGCCAGCAGCTTGGAAGGGAGGCAGCCCCAGCATTTT
TRBJ1-5	once	TRBD1	TRBV6-6	CASRDRAVNQPQHF	TGTGCCAGCAGAGACAGGGCTGTTAATCAGCCCCAGCATTTT
TRBJ2-7	.	TRBD2	TRBV6-1	CASRTAGTYYEQYF	TGTGCCAGCAGGACAGCGGGAACTTACTACGAGCAGTACTTC
TRBJ2-5	.	.	TRBV18	CASSPAAQRVRETQYF	TGTGCCAGCTCACCAGCGGCACAGAGGGTCCGGGAGACCCAGTACTTC
TRBJ2-7	.	.	TRBV7-9	CASATGTYEQYF	TGTGCCAGCGCTACAGGGACCTACGAGCAGTACTTC
TRBJ1-4	.	.	TRBV7-6	CASSPPAPNEKLFF	TGTGCCAGCAGCCCTCCGGCCCCTAATGAAAAACTGTTTTTT
TRBJ1-4	.	.	TRBV18	CASSSLQHLTNEKLFF	TGTGCCAGCTCATCCCTACAACACTTGACTAATGAAAAACTGTTTTTT
TRBJ1-1	few	.	TRBV7-2	CASTGAFEGAFF	TGTGCCAGCACTGGGGCTTTTGAGGGAGCTTTCTTT
TRBJ2-3	.	.	TRBV9	CASSVDGSSTDTQYF	TGTGCCAGCAGCGTAGACGGCTCTAGCACAGATACGCAGTATTTT
TRBJ1-4	.	TRBD1	TRBV10-3	CAISTGATNEKLFF	TGTGCCATCAGCACAGGGGCAACTAATGAAAAACTGTTTTTT
TRBJ2-7	.	.	TRBV30	CAWTLMERSYEQYF	TGTGCCTGGACCCTCATGGAGCGGTCCTACGAGCAGTACTTC
TRBJ1-1	.	.	TRBV11-2	CASSLLQRNTEAFF	TGTGCCAGCAGCTTACTTCAGAGAAACACTGAAGCTTTCTTT
TRBJ2-3	few	TRBD2	TRBV7-2	CASSSRGTSGRETDTQYF	TGTGCCAGCAGCTCTAGGGGGACTAGCGGGAGGGAGACAGATACGCAGTATTTT
TRBJ2-1	few	.	TRBV29-1	CSVFRADEQFF	TGCAGCGTCTTCAGGGCCGATGAGCAGTTCTTC
TRBJ2-7	few	.	TRBV6-1	CASNRKSYEQYF	TGTGCCAGCAATAGGAAGTCCTACGAGCAGTACTTC
TRBJ2-5	.	.	TRBV7-2	CASRSSPGTQYF	TGTGCCAGCAGATCCTCGCCAGGGACCCAGTACTTC
TRBJ2-7	.	.	TRBV4-2	CASSPRRGSNEQYF	TGTGCCAGCAGCCCCCGACGGGGGAGCAACGAGCAGTACTTC